This T cell receptor beta chain was sequenced in a study of blood T cell repertoires in COVID-19. About the study: The study drew acute and convalescent COVID-19 samples from the United States, Italy and Spain. In each case, the material was cDNA or gDNA derived from T cells, B-cell-depleted T cells, or PBMCs.

Authors' data handling: Amplification with reference gene primers provided the estimates of nucleated cell counts. Data came from immunoSEQ multiplex PCR; TCRdb stores just in-frame clones and leaves some out. V and J calls and clone size are those listed in that table; D and trimming were worked out from the DNA. The data hold approximately 230,000 clones, with 80% to 90% observed a single time. The sequence was collected from a man at least 80 years old with acute or convalescent COVID-19. Sequences were obtained from peripheral blood.

The CDR3 loop reads CASSYLPRGNQPQHF. The CDR3 DNA reads as TGTGCCAGCAGTTACCTTCCCCGGGGAAATCAGCCCCAGCATTTT. The V call is TRBV6-2 or TRBV6-3, the J call TRBJ1-5; no reliable D call. Germline loops: CDR1 MNHEY, CDR2 SVGEGT. CDR3 length: 15 residues. V was cut by 2 bases and J by 4 bases, with 12 bases left in between.